This TCR beta chain appears in the sequencing data of a study of kidney transplant recipient with SARS-CoV-2 infection. Concerning this clonotype itself: A read error may explain this, as a much larger clone is one base away.

MiXCR was run by TCRdb on the reads, yielding one entry per CDR3 protein. The sample holds 200,000 to 250,000 distinct CDR3 sequences, 29% seen once. Germline V CDR1 and CDR2: PRHDT, FYEKMQ (reference sequence). The CDR3 is 15 residues long. Unmatched junction bases numbered 12, after V lost 5 bases and J lost 13 bases. Sequenced here: a blood sample, sampled at baseline and on day 111 from a kidney transplant recipient. The rearrangement uses TRBV13 and TRBJ2-4, with 12 bases aligning to TRBD1. The source is a male patient between 25 and 39 years old who had COVID-19 and was a kidney transplant recipient. Some T cells here may be from the graft donor. This CDR3 reads CASSLRDRGRHGQYF. The CDR3 DNA follows: TGTGCCAGCAGCCTCCGGGACAGGGGGCGCCACGGGCAGTACTTC.